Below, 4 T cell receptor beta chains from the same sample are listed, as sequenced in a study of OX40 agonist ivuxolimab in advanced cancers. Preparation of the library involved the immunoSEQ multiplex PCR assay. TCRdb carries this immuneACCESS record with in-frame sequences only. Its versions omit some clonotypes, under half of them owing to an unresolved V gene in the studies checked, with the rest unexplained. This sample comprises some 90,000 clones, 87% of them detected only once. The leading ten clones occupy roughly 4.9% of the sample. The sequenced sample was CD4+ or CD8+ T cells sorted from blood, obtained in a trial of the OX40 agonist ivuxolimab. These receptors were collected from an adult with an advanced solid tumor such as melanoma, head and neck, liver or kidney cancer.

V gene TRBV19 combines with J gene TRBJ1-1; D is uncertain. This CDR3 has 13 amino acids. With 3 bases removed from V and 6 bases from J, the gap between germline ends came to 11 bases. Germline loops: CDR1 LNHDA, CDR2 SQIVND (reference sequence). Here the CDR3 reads CASSIPGIAEAFF. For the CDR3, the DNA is TGTGCCAGTAGTATCCCGGGGATCGCTGAAGCTTTCTTT. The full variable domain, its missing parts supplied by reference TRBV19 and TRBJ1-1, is DGGITQSPKYLFRKEGQNVTLSCEQNLNHDAMYWYRQDPGQGLRLIYYSQIVNDFQKGDIAEGYSVSREKKESFPLTVTSAQKNPTAFYLCASSIPGIAEAFFGQGTRLTVV.

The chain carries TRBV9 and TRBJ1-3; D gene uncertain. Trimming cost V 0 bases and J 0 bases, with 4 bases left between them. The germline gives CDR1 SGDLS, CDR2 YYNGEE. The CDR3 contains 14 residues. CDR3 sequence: CASSVGHSGNTIYF. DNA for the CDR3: TGTGCCAGCAGCGTAGGGCACTCTGGAAACACCATATATTTT.

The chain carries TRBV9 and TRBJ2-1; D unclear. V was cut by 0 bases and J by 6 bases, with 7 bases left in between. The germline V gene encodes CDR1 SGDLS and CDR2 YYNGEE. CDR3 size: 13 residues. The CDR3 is CASSVAGSNEQFF. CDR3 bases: TGTGCCAGCAGCGTAGCAGGCTCCAATGAGCAGTTCTTC. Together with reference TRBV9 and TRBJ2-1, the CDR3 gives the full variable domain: DSGVTQTPKHLITATGQRVTLRCSPRSGDLSVYWYQQSLDQGLQFLIQYYNGEERAKGNILERFSAQQFPDLHSELNLSSLELGDSALYFCASSVAGSNEQFFGPGTRLTVL.

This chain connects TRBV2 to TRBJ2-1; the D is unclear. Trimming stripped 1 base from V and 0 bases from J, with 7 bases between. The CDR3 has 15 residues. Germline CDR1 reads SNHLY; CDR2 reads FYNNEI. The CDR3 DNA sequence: TGTGCCAGCAGTGAAGGGCTCCTCTCCTACAATGAGCAGTTCTTC. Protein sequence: CASSEGLLSYNEQFF.